What follows are 4 T cell receptor beta chains derived from one specimen sequenced in a study of blood T cell repertoires in COVID-19. Measured with immunoSEQ multiplex PCR; TCRdb has only the in-frame clones, and not every one. The sample lists roughly 200,000 clones, over 75% seen once, with around 5.7% in the top ten. The sample consisted of peripheral blood. The receptors originated from a man of 80 years or more with acute or convalescent COVID-19.

The rearrangement joins TRBV6-5 to TRBJ2-7; a weak D match, TRBD1 (6 bases). There are 13 residues in the CDR3. Trimming cost V 3 bases and J 3 bases, with 9 bases left between them. The germline CDR1 and CDR2 sequences are MNHEY and SVGAGI. CDR3 sequence: CASSYLQGYEQYV. The CDR3, as DNA: TGTGCCAGCAGTTATTTACAGGGCTACGAGCAGTACGTC.

The chain is built from TRBV5-1 and TRBJ2-2; the D is unclear. V was clipped by 3 bases and J by 3 bases, with 6 bases between them. CDR3 length equals 13 residues. Germline V CDR1 and CDR2: SGHRS, YFSETQ. The CDR3 region has the DNA TGCGCCAGCAGCTCTCAGGACACCGGGGAGCTGTTTTTT. This codes for CASSSQDTGELFF.

V usage is TRBV6-5 and J usage is TRBJ2-3; 7 positions match TRBD1. The CDR3 covers 14 residues. Looked up from germline, CDR1 is MNHEY and CDR2 is SVGAGI. The trim removed 5 bases at V and 2 bases at J, leaving 4 bases unmatched. CDR3 sequence: CASSTTGITDTQYF. The CDR3 DNA follows: TGTGCCAGCAGTACGACAGGGATCACAGATACGCAGTATTTT.

The chain recombines TRBV21-1 with TRBJ2-7; TRBD2, the table's D call, was not compared with the DNA. TRBV21-1 is a pseudogene. This CDR3 region has 20 residues. The DNA of the CDR3 is TGTGCCAGCAGCAACCCCAACGGTACTAGCGGGAGGTTTATGTCCTACGAGCAGTACGTC. It specifies CASSNPNGTSGRFMSYEQYV.